The entry below describes one T cell receptor (beta chain). Profiled with immunoSEQ multiplex PCR; TCRdb holds only in-frame clones, not every one. The sample holds 55,000 to 70,000 clones; 70% to 80% are singletons and the top ten take around 8.4%. This CDR3 region has 15 residues. The ends were cut back, 1 base at V and 5 bases at J, with 12 bases in the middle. Germline values: CDR1 SGHNT, CDR2 YYREEE (reference sequence). This entry comes from a study of a mutant IDH1 vaccine in newly diagnosed glioma. Study at large: Those enrolled had earlier been treated with radiotherapy, temozolomide, or both, mostly both.

The sample's time point: baseline, week 1 (first vaccination visit). Treatment of the sample: pre-vaccination baseline after standard-of-care therapy. The rearrangement joins TRBV5-4 to TRBJ2-2; the D gene is possibly TRBD2 (5 bases). The sequencing used PBMCs, collected from a glioma patient treated with radiotherapy, temozolomide or both. The clonotype originates from a man between 45 and 60 years old with glioma. Here the CDR3 DNA reads TGTGCCAGCAGCTTGATCAAGTCGGGGACCGGGGAGCTGTTTTTT. It specifies CASSLIKSGTGELFF.